Sequencing of this T cell receptor beta chain was carried out in a study of cytomegalovirus exposure and HLA in healthy donors. Study-level information: From HLA-typed donors, an early data release held about 85 million unique TCRs. Findings and caveats of the study: Per a later analysis, 15,000 to 20,000 TCR beta sequences showed association with HLA alleles at 0.05 false discovery rate.

This clone has only a few counts. No antigen is known for it. Amplification used 60 Vbeta primers and 13 Jbeta primers. TCRdb's table, derived via immunoSEQ multiplex PCR, lists solely in-frame clones and lacks some. The top ten clones hold approximately 4.3% of a sample with about 140,000 clones, around 80% of them seen once. Germline trimming cut 7 bases from V and 1 base from J; bases unmatched to any gene: 3. Per the germline V gene, CDR1 is ENHRY and CDR2 is SYGVKD. CDR3 length: 14 residues. This chain links TRBV10-3 with TRBJ2-2; 7 nucleotides agree with TRBD2. The specimen sequenced was PBMCs. This clonotype originated in a man between 25 and 39 years old in good health. In nucleotides, the CDR3 is TGTGCCATCACGGAGCGGGAGAACACCGGGGAGCTGTTTTTT. This encodes CAITERENTGELFF.